The 29 T cell receptor beta chains in this list originate from one sample, sequenced in a study of T cells after yellow fever vaccination. From the 5' RACE reads, TCRdb called clonotypes with MiXCR, one entry per CDR3 protein. The repertoire holds about 63,000 distinct CDR3 sequences, roughly 7.3% seen once, with just over 35% in the top ten. The sequencing used CD8+ T cells sorted from PBMCs, collected 15 days after the yellow fever booster vaccination. All receptors come from a man aged 25 to 45 who received the YFV17D yellow fever vaccine.

This clonotype was seen many times. The V and J genes are TRBV7-6 and TRBJ2-3; a weak D match, TRBD2 (6 bases). There are 14 residues in the CDR3. Deletions cut 5 bases from V and 6 bases from J, with 15 bases between. The germline V gene encodes CDR1 SGHVS and CDR2 FNYEAQ. Written as DNA, the CDR3 is TGTGCCAGCAGCCCATTGGGAGGCGGGGATACGCAGTATTTT. This codes for CASSPLGGGDTQYF.

Many counts were recorded for this clonotype. The V and J genes are TRBV15 and TRBJ2-5; D remains ambiguous. Trimming removed 3 bases at V and 1 base at J, with 6 bases between. Per the germline V gene, CDR1 is LNHNV and CDR2 is YYDKDF (reference sequence). The CDR3 runs 13 residues. The CDR3 nucleotides read TGTGCCACCAGCAGGCTCTTCCAAGAGACCCAGTACTTC. Residues: CATSRLFQETQYF.

This clonotype was seen many times. The J gene is TRBJ2-7, the V gene TRBV9; D gene uncertain. CDR3 length: 13 amino acids. The V gene's germline CDR1 is SGDLS and CDR2 YYNGEE. V dropped 3 bases and J dropped 2 bases, with 9 bases sitting between them. This CDR3 reads CASSAGLAYEQYF. CDR3 in DNA: TGTGCCAGCAGCGCCGGTCTTGCCTACGAGCAGTACTTC.

This clonotype was picked up many times. The V and J genes are TRBV20-1 and TRBJ2-7; D may correspond to TRBD1 or TRBD2 (5 bases each). Trimming left V 0 bases short and J 3 bases short, with 12 bases between. The CDR3 runs to 14 residues. The germline gives CDR1 DFQATT, CDR2 SNEGSKA (reference sequence). The CDR3 sequence: CSARDRDRYYEQYF. The CDR3 bases are TGCAGTGCTAGAGATCGGGACCGCTACTACGAGCAGTACTTC.

Ten or more counts support this clonotype. The chain recombines TRBV4-3 with TRBJ1-2; D is unresolved. V lost 3 bases to trimming and J lost 2 bases, with 13 bases between them. The CDR3 contains 15 residues. CDR1 is LGHNA and CDR2 is YSLEER in the germline V gene. CDR3 region: CASSQDRSNNYGYTF. CDR3 DNA: TGCGCCAGCAGCCAGGATCGGTCCAACAACTATGGCTACACCTTC.

This clonotype has ten or more counts. The chain is built from TRBV12-3 or TRBV12-4 and TRBJ2-7, with D perhaps matching TRBD1 or TRBD2 (6 bases each). Trimming stripped 6 bases from V and 5 bases from J, with 17 bases between. There are 14 residues in the CDR3. The CDR3 here is CASRHGGQGNEQYF. The CDR3 region has the DNA TGTGCCAGCAGGCATGGGGGGCAGGGGAACGAGCAGTACTTC.

This clonotype came up many times. V is TRBV20-1 and J is TRBJ2-7; tentatively, D is TRBD2 (6 bases). V was cut by 2 bases and J by 4 bases, with 21 bases left in between. Germline V CDR1 and CDR2: DFQATT, SNEGSKA (reference sequence). CDR3 size: 16 residues. CDR3 protein: CSARWETSRGPYEQYF. CDR3 in DNA: TGCAGTGCTAGATGGGAGACTAGTCGTGGTCCATACGAGCAGTACTTC.

This clonotype showed up just a few times. The rearrangement joins TRBV19 to TRBJ2-5; 8 bases line up with TRBD1. The CDR3 has 14 residues. V trimming: 5 bases; J trimming: 3 bases; junction bases outside the gene matches: 5. From germline, CDR1 is LNHDA and CDR2 SQIVND (reference sequence). The DNA for the CDR3 is TGTGCCAGTAGTCCAACGGACAGGGAAGAGACCCAGTACTTC. Translating gives CASSPTDREETQYF. The full variable domain, completed using reference TRBV19 and TRBJ2-5, is DGGITQSPKYLFRKEGQNVTLSCEQNLNHDAMYWYRQDPGQGLRLIYYSQIVNDFQKGDIAEGYSVSREKKESFPLTVTSAQKNPTAFYLCASSPTDREETQYFGPGTRLLVL.

The sample holds many counts of this clonotype. The rearrangement links TRBV20-1 to TRBJ2-7, with D unresolved. CDR1 and CDR2 (germline): DFQATT, SNEGSKA (reference sequence). The CDR3 spans 14 residues. The V end lost 1 base, the J end lost 4 bases, and 14 bases lay between the germline ends. CDR3 amino acids: CSARVSPGSYEQYF. CDR3 nucleotides: TGCAGTGCTAGAGTTTCGCCCGGATCTTACGAGCAGTACTTC.

In this sample, this clonotype turned up a few times. The CDR3 reads CASSLGAHYNEQFF. In DNA, the CDR3 is TGTGCCAGCAGCTTAGGGGCTCATTACAATGAGCAGTTCTTC. The chain has TRBV7-2 and TRBJ2-1; D ambiguous. The V gene's germline CDR1 is SGHTA and CDR2 FQGNSA. Trimming removed 1 base at V and 4 bases at J, with 8 bases between. This CDR3 comprises 14 residues.

This clonotype came up many times. V gene TRBV12-3 or TRBV12-4 combines with J gene TRBJ2-7, with D maybe TRBD2 (5 bases). Trimming took off 6 bases at V and 5 bases at J, with 11 bases between the two ends. This CDR3 is 12 amino acids long. The CDR3 nucleotides read TGTGCCAGCAGCCTAGACGGGGACGAGCAGTACTTC. Its translation is CASSLDGDEQYF.

This clonotype came up many times. This chain connects TRBV27 to TRBJ2-1; tentatively, D is TRBD2 (6 bases). Trimming pared 6 bases from V and 0 bases from J, leaving 9 bases between. The V gene's germline CDR1 is MNHEY and CDR2 SMNVEV (reference sequence). This CDR3 is 14 amino acids long. In DNA, the CDR3 is TGTGCCAGCAGAGGAGGGGACTCCTACAATGAGCAGTTCTTC. This codes for CASRGGDSYNEQFF.

This clonotype was detected many times. V gene TRBV7-3 combines with J gene TRBJ2-1, with 7 bases identical to TRBD1. Germline CDR1 and CDR2: SGHTA and FQGTGA. CDR3 length: 14 residues. With V trimmed by 5 bases and J by 6 bases, 7 bases remained unmatched. CDR3 in DNA: TGTGCCAGCAGCCCGGGGACAGATTTCAATGAGCAGTTCTTC. This sequence encodes CASSPGTDFNEQFF.

In its sample, this clonotype was seen many times. The chain joins TRBV6-5 to TRBJ2-3, with D unclear. The CDR3 consists of 14 residues. Trimming took off 4 bases at V and 0 bases at J, with 8 bases between the two ends. Per germline, CDR1 MNHEY and CDR2 SVGAGI. CDR3: CASSFFRSTDTQYF. The CDR3 bases are TGTGCCAGCAGTTTCTTTCGTAGCACAGATACGCAGTATTTT.

This clonotype was counted ten times or more. The chain links TRBV7-9 to TRBJ2-7; D possibly uses TRBD1 or TRBD2 (6 bases each). Germline loops: CDR1 SEHNR, CDR2 FQNEAQ (reference sequence). CDR3 length: 15 amino acids. V was cut by 6 bases and J by 4 bases, with 19 bases left in between. This CDR3 reads CASSYRDTGVYEQYF. The CDR3 DNA is TGTGCCAGCAGTTACCGGGACACGGGGGTTTACGAGCAGTACTTC.

The chain couples TRBV9 to TRBJ2-1; D is undetermined. The germline gives CDR1 SGDLS, CDR2 YYNGEE. CDR3 length equals 13 residues. Trimming pared 4 bases from V and 8 bases from J, leaving 13 bases between. CDR3 residues: CASSPKYRDEQFF. The CDR3 DNA follows: TGTGCCAGCAGCCCGAAGTATAGGGATGAGCAGTTCTTC.

This clonotype has at least ten counts. The chain carries TRBV6-5 and TRBJ1-3; D is perhaps TRBD1 (6 bases). The CDR3 is 16 residues long. V lost 4 bases and J 0 bases, leaving 13 bases between the germline ends. Germline CDR1 and CDR2: MNHEY and SVGAGI. The CDR3: CASSSPGDISGNTIYF. CDR3 coding DNA: TGTGCCAGCAGTTCCCCTGGGGACATCTCTGGAAACACCATATATTTT.

In its sample, this clonotype was seen many times. The J gene is TRBJ2-3, the V gene TRBV5-4, with D hard to call. Trimming took off 4 bases at V and 3 bases at J, with 6 bases between the two ends. Per germline, CDR1 SGHNT and CDR2 YYREEE (reference sequence). The CDR3 is 12 amino acids. The CDR3 coding sequence is TGTGCCAGCAGCCCCGGGACAGATACGCAGTATTTT. Translated, it gives CASSPGTDTQYF.

This clonotype was detected ten times or more. The CDR3 DNA sequence: TGTGCCAGCTTGGACCCGGGACAGGGAGCCCACGTCACCCTGTACGAGCAGTACTTC. As protein: CASLDPGQGAHVTLYEQYF. The chain is built from TRBV6-2 or TRBV6-3 and TRBJ2-7, with 9 bases matching TRBD1. V dropped 8 bases and J dropped 4; count of bases not matched to a gene: 24. CDR3 length: 19 amino acids. Germline V gene data show CDR1 as MNHEY and CDR2 as SVGEGT.

In this sample, this clonotype turned up many times. This chain joins TRBV6-4 and TRBJ2-3; 8 bases map to TRBD2. Germline CDR1 is MRHNA and CDR2 is SNTAGT. The trim removed 6 bases at V and 3 bases at J, leaving 20 bases unmatched. This CDR3 comprises 19 residues. CDR3 in amino acids: CASRPTESGGPGETDTQYF. In nucleotides, the CDR3 is TGTGCCAGCAGGCCCACTGAGTCGGGAGGGCCCGGGGAGACAGATACGCAGTATTTT.

This clonotype was observed at least ten times. The genes are TRBV20-1 and TRBJ2-1, with 11 nucleotides matching TRBD2. V gave up 3 bases and J gave up 7 bases; unmatched junction bases: 8. The CDR3 is made up of 15 amino acids. The germline V gene has CDR1 DFQATT and CDR2 SNEGSKA (reference sequence). CDR3 bases: TGCAGTGCTAGGGTACTAGCGGGAGTCGATAATGAGCAGTTCTTC. Its protein product is CSARVLAGVDNEQFF.

This clonotype appeared many times. This chain links TRBV4-1 with TRBJ2-1, with D perhaps assigned TRBD1 or TRBD2 (5 bases each). CDR3 length equals 15 residues. Trimming cost V 2 bases and J 11 bases, with 19 bases left between them. Germline CDR1 and CDR2: MGHRA and YSYEKL. The CDR3 sequence is CASSQNPADRDQQFF. Here the CDR3 DNA reads TGCGCCAGCAGCCAAAACCCGGCGGACCGGGACCAGCAGTTCTTC.

This clonotype appeared many times. The genes are TRBV20-1 and TRBJ2-7, with D tentatively TRBD2 (6 bases). The CDR3 has 13 amino acids. V lost 2 bases and J 0 bases, leaving 8 bases between the germline ends. CDR1 and CDR2 from the germline V gene are DFQATT and SNEGSKA (reference sequence). CDR3: CSARRESSYEQYF. As DNA, the CDR3 is TGCAGTGCTAGACGGGAGAGCTCCTACGAGCAGTACTTC.

The rearrangement joins TRBV4-2 to TRBJ1-4; D is uncertain. Trimming pared 3 bases from V and 5 bases from J, leaving 7 bases between. This CDR3 spans 13 amino acids. Germline lookup yields CDR1 LGHNA and CDR2 YNFKEQ. The CDR3: CASSQVDNEKLFF. CDR3 sequence (DNA): TGTGCCAGCAGCCAGGTTGACAATGAAAAACTGTTTTTT.

This clonotype was counted ten times or more. The V and J genes are TRBV21-1 and TRBJ2-3; the table's D gene call, TRBD2, was not cross checked with the DNA. TRBV21-1 is annotated as a pseudogene. The CDR3 is 16 amino acids. Here the CDR3 DNA reads TGTGCCAGCAGTCCCACTAGCGGGAGCCGCACAGATACGCAGTATTTT. Translated: CASSPTSGSRTDTQYF.

This clonotype came up many times. The chain has TRBV7-9 and TRBJ1-2; D not resolved. CDR1 and CDR2 (germline): SEHNR, FQNEAQ (reference sequence). Trimming left V 7 bases short and J 4 bases short, with 13 bases between. This CDR3 has 13 residues. The CDR3 region is CASTPPQSYGYTF. The CDR3 nucleotides are TGTGCCAGCACCCCCCCCCAATCCTATGGCTACACCTTC.

In its sample, this clonotype was seen many times. The chain carries TRBV7-6 and TRBJ2-1; D gene uncertain. Germline loops: CDR1 SGHVS, CDR2 FNYEAQ. V shed 2 bases and J shed 6 bases, with 2 bases lying between them. The CDR3 sequence is 11 residues long. The CDR3, as DNA: TGTGCCAGCAGCTTAAGCAATGAGCAGTTCTTC. This codes for CASSLSNEQFF. The entire variable domain, with the rest obtained from reference TRBV7-6 and TRBJ2-1, is as follows: GAGVSQSPRYKVTKRGQDVALRCDPISGHVSLYWYRQALGQGPEFLTYFNYEAQQDKSGLPNDRFSAERPEGSISTLTIQRTEQRDSAMYRCASSLSNEQFFGPGTRLTVL.

The chain employs TRBV12-5 and TRBJ2-5; 8 bases are a match to TRBD2. The CDR3 has 17 amino acids. Germline assignment: CDR1 LGHNT and CDR2 FRNRAP. CDR3 region: CACSHQGLAGYVETQYF. The CDR3 nucleotides read TGTGCCTGCAGCCACCAAGGACTAGCAGGTTACGTAGAGACCCAGTACTTC.

There are a few counts of this clonotype. This rearrangement joins TRBV18 to TRBJ2-5; 7 bases are shared with TRBD1. Germline CDR1 and CDR2: KGHSH and LQKENI. The ends lost 6 bases at V and 0 bases at J; junction bases unmatched: 10. This CDR3 spans 16 amino acids. The CDR3 region is CASSQLGGENQETQYF. The CDR3 nucleotides are TGTGCCAGCTCCCAATTAGGGGGCGAAAACCAAGAGACCCAGTACTTC.